The TCR beta chain described here comes from a study of blood T cell repertoires in COVID-19 (dated by TCRdb to 2020 to 2022). A note on the overall study: Samples covering the acute and convalescent phases of COVID-19 were provided by collaborators in the United States, Italy and Spain. The repertoires were made available in a free public database intended to serve as a resource for research on the immune response to SARS-CoV-2. Where HLA class I and class II types were available, the types were taken from metadata supplied by the sample provider, not from assay-based typing. The prospective study material was composed of cDNA or gDNA derived from T cells, B-cell-depleted T cells, or PBMCs. The samples were drawn from the first 160 participants of the ongoing ImmuneRACE study and from 1,254 subjects provided by 6 global collaborators. The sample metadata nearly always contained a de-identified subject ID, COVID-19 status, age in years and sex. Deeply sampled blood TCRbeta repertoires from subjects exposed to, actively infected with, or recovered from COVID-19 were included in the dataset. Results the study describes overall, beyond this receptor: How much clinical and demographic metadata was included differed by source and by participant, and the metadata was provided uncurated.

TCRbeta CDR3 regions were amplified from genomic DNA using the immunoSEQ Assay, a bias-controlled multiplex PCR. The authors' analysis ran thus. The number of nucleated cells in each sample was estimated from the amplification of reference gene primers within the assay. To quantify the absolute abundance of each unique TCRbeta CDR3 rearrangement, sequence reads were collapsed and filtered. For each sample, productive Simpson clonality was calculated by taking the square root of Simpson's diversity index across productive rearrangements. TCRdb took over this immuneACCESS table, retaining in-frame rearrangements with V and J assigned. Such tables are incomplete; in checked studies, under half of the missing clones stem from an unresolved V gene, and the remainder is unexplained. D and trimming come from the DNA, and the V and J calls and clone size come from that table. The sample table holds more than 95,000 clones, of which roughly nine tenths were seen once. Of the sample, around 5.8% falls within the top ten clones.

Points on this clone: Its antigen has not been determined. No per-base quality is available; no much larger clone lies one base away.

Each collaborating institution followed its own protocols to collect whole blood in K2EDTA tubes. Collaborator samples were shipped for TCRbeta analysis as frozen whole blood, isolated PBMCs, or DNA extracted from either sample type. The TCR was taken from a human donor in a cohort sampled during active COVID-19. The sequenced material came from peripheral blood.

The DNA reads as follows: TGCAGCGTTGAAGATGATTGGGGGCAGGGCCATCGAGACTATGGCTACACCTTC. It is translated as CSVEDDWGQGHRDYGYTF. The chain links TRBV29-1 with TRBJ1-2; the D gene is perhaps TRBD1, on 6 matching bases. CDR1 and CDR2, looked up from the germline V gene, are SQVTM and ANQGSEA. There are 18 amino acids in the CDR3, from cysteine to phenylalanine inclusive. Of all the DNA, just the CDR3 is kept, 54 bases in frame from base 1. The V and J ends are trimmed by 0 bases and 3 bases, leaving 23 bases between them.